The TCR beta chain described here comes from a study of T cell changes during pregnancy in multiple sclerosis. CDR3 size: 15 residues. The germline CDR1 and CDR2 sequences are SGHNT and YYREEE (reference sequence). Trimming left V 0 bases short and J 3 bases short, with 10 bases between. Profiled with immunoSEQ multiplex PCR; TCRdb holds only in-frame clones, not every one. The sample gives approximately 44,000 clones, about 93% of which show up once; under 0.85% is in the top ten. The specimen comprised CD4+ T cells from peripheral blood mononuclear cells, sampled before pregnancy. The receptor's source is a female donor with multiple sclerosis, enrolled in a pregnancy study. The chain uses TRBV5-4 and TRBJ2-1; D may be TRBD2 (7 bases). The CDR3 DNA sequence: TGTGCCAGCAGCTTGGGAGGGGGGGGCTACAATGAGCAGTTCTTC. This encodes CASSLGGGGYNEQFF.